These 29 T cell receptor beta chains came from one sample sequenced in a study of cytomegalovirus exposure and HLA in healthy donors. PCR involved 60 Vbeta and 13 Jbeta primers. The assay was immunoSEQ multiplex PCR, and TCRdb's table has in-frame clones only and misses some. This table holds around 190,000 clones, roughly four fifths found once. The source material was PBMCs. These receptors were obtained from a man aged 35-49 years in good health and CMV-seropositive.

This clone has more than one count but fewer than ten. The chain recombines TRBV4-1 with TRBJ2-1, with 8 bases lining up with TRBD2. There are 15 residues in the CDR3. V shed 3 bases, J shed 10 bases, and the junction held 11 bases outside the gene matches. Germline loops: CDR1 MGHRA, CDR2 YSYEKL. The CDR3 loop reads CASSQLTSGLSEQFF. Written as DNA, the CDR3 is TGCGCCAGCAGCCAGTTAACTAGCGGATTAAGCGAGCAGTTCTTC.

The V gene is TRBV29-1, the J gene TRBJ1-1; D might be TRBD1 (6 bases). The CDR3 loop spans 13 amino acids. Looked up from germline, CDR1 is SQVTM and CDR2 is ANQGSEA. Trimming removed 3 bases from V and 5 bases from J, with 13 bases in between. The CDR3 DNA follows: TGCAGCGTTGATCGGGGGGCCGGTACTGAAGCTTTCTTT. Residues: CSVDRGAGTEAFF.

The CDR3 DNA follows: TGTGCCATCAGTGAGCAGGTGGGAGCGCGTAATGAAAAACTGTTTTTT. Translation: CAISEQVGARNEKLFF. The V and J genes are TRBV10-3 and TRBJ1-4; D is uncertain. The CDR3 consists of 16 residues. With 2 bases removed from V and 4 bases from J, the gap between germline ends came to 14 bases. The germline gives CDR1 ENHRY, CDR2 SYGVKD.

The chain joins TRBV6-1 to TRBJ1-1; maybe TRBD1 (5 bases). The CDR3 has 13 amino acids. V was trimmed by 6 bases and J by 11 bases, leaving 19 bases between them. Germline V gene sequence: CDR1 MNHNS, CDR2 SASEGT. The CDR3 nucleotides read TGTGCCAGCAGCCGGGACTTAGGGGTGTGGGCTTTCTTT. It translates to CASSRDLGVWAFF.

This chain links TRBV7-9 with TRBJ1-4, with D possibly being TRBD1 (5 bases). CDR1 is SEHNR and CDR2 is FQNEAQ in the germline V gene (reference sequence). The CDR3 extends over 13 amino acids. V lost 6 bases, J lost 2 bases, and 7 bases lay in between. CDR3: CASRTATNEKLFF. CDR3 sequence (DNA): TGTGCCAGCAGGACAGCGACTAATGAAAAACTGTTTTTT.

A single count supports this clone. The chain has TRBV6-6 and TRBJ1-2; 7 nucleotides agree with TRBD1. This CDR3 has 15 residues. CDR1 is MNHNY, CDR2 SVGAGI, per germline (reference sequence). The ends lost 6 bases at V and 4 bases at J; junction bases unmatched: 11. The CDR3 DNA sequence: TGTGCCAGCAGGCCTACGATAGGGGGCTTCTATGGCTACACCTTC. This sequence encodes CASRPTIGGFYGYTF.

This clone was counted a single time. The rearrangement joins TRBV30 to TRBJ2-2; D might be TRBD2 (5 bases). Germline lookup yields CDR1 GTSNPN and CDR2 SVGIG (reference sequence). Trimming removed 0 bases at V and 0 bases at J, with 11 bases between. The CDR3 contains 16 residues. CDR3 residues: CAWSVVGVTNTGELFF. The CDR3 DNA follows: TGTGCCTGGAGTGTAGTCGGGGTTACGAACACCGGGGAGCTGTTTTTT.

This chain joins TRBV6-1 and TRBJ2-5; D may be TRBD2 (6 bases). This CDR3 contains 12 residues. Looked up from germline, CDR1 is MNHNS and CDR2 is SASEGT. The V gene lost 4 bases and the J gene lost 7 bases, with 10 bases spanning the gap. The CDR3, as DNA: TGTGCCAGCAGTGTTAGCGGATTGACCCAGTACTTC. It codes for CASSVSGLTQYF.

This chain joins TRBV5-5 and TRBJ2-2; D gene uncertain. The V end lost 4 bases, the J end lost 5 bases, and 12 bases lay between the germline ends. Germline V CDR1 and CDR2: SGHKS, YYEKEE (reference sequence). The CDR3 is 14 amino acids. The CDR3 protein is CASSPGTLTGELFF. CDR3 bases: TGTGCCAGCAGCCCAGGAACCTTGACCGGGGAGCTGTTTTTT.

The chain has TRBV5-1 and TRBJ2-5, with TRBD2 matching 13 bases. Gene TRBJ2-7 matches the end of the DNA better, so the J call may be wrong. There are 15 residues in the CDR3. Germline values: CDR1 SGHRS, CDR2 YFSETQ. DNA for the CDR3: TGCGCCAGCAGTCTCGGACTAGCGGGAGAGGGCGAGCAGTACTTC. This gives the protein CASSLGLAGEGEQYF.

V and J are TRBV7-9 and TRBJ2-2; D is unclear. V was cut by 6 bases and J by 6 bases, with 14 bases left in between. Germline lookup yields CDR1 SEHNR and CDR2 FQNEAQ (reference sequence). The CDR3 extends over 14 amino acids. Here the CDR3 reads CASRAQTAAGELFF. CDR3 coding DNA: TGTGCCAGCAGAGCCCAGACTGCCGCCGGGGAGCTGTTTTTT.

The CDR3 protein is CASSQVSSGRVNEQFF. CDR3 coding DNA: TGCGCCAGCAGCCAAGTATCTAGCGGGAGGGTGAATGAGCAGTTCTTC. The J gene is TRBJ2-1, the V gene TRBV4-3; 12 bases agree with TRBD2. The germline CDR1 and CDR2 sequences are LGHNA and YSLEER. The CDR3 runs 16 residues. Trimming at V came to 1 base and at J to 7 bases, leaving 5 bases not matched to a gene.

The V gene is TRBV28, the J gene TRBJ2-1; 9 positions match TRBD2. V was pared by 6 bases and J by 2 bases, with 5 bases of the junction left unmatched. This CDR3 has 15 amino acids. CDR1 and CDR2 (germline): MDHEN, SYDVKM. CDR3 coding DNA: TGTGCCAGCAGACATAGCGGGGGCACCTACAATGAGCAGTTCTTC. Protein product: CASRHSGGTYNEQFF.

The rearrangement uses TRBV9 and TRBJ2-7; 10 nucleotides match TRBD2. CDR3 length: 14 residues. Trimming cost V 2 bases and J 6 bases; bases outside gene matches: 5. Germline assignment: CDR1 SGDLS and CDR2 YYNGEE. The CDR3 protein is CASSVGLAGVEQYF. The CDR3 bases are TGTGCCAGCAGCGTGGGGCTAGCGGGGGTCGAGCAGTACTTC.

This clone was detected a few times. The rearrangement uses TRBV9 and TRBJ1-1, with TRBD1 matching over 10 bases. This CDR3 is 16 amino acids long. The ends lost 4 bases at V and 7 bases at J; junction bases unmatched: 13. From germline, CDR1 is SGDLS and CDR2 YYNGEE. CDR3 DNA: TGTGCCAGCAGCATAAACCCGGGACAGGGGATTGATGAAGCTTTCTTT. Translated: CASSINPGQGIDEAFF.

The CDR3 loop is CASSLGRGQETQYF. CDR3 DNA sequence: TGTGCCAGCAGCTTAGGAAGGGGCCAAGAGACCCAGTACTTC. V gene TRBV7-2 combines with J gene TRBJ2-5, with D possibly being TRBD1 (5 bases). The CDR3 is made up of 14 amino acids. Germline CDR1 reads SGHTA; CDR2 reads FQGNSA. Trimming pared 1 base from V and 1 base from J, leaving 7 bases between.

This clone was seen ten or more times. V is TRBV30 and J is TRBJ1-5, with a tentative D call TRBD1 (5 bases). Germline assignment: CDR1 GTSNPN and CDR2 SVGIG (reference sequence). The V end was cut by 0 bases, the J end by 2 bases, with 5 bases between. The CDR3 extends over 13 amino acids. CDR3 nucleotide sequence: TGTGCCTGGAGTGTAGGGGGCAATCAGCCCCAGCATTTT. Translating gives CAWSVGGNQPQHF.

V usage is TRBV6-5 and J usage is TRBJ2-5, with 8 bases lining up with TRBD2. V lost 6 bases and J lost 4; bases outside the gene matches: 7. Germline-derived CDR1 and CDR2 are MNHEY and SVGAGI. CDR3 size: 14 residues. The CDR3 coding sequence is TGTGCCAGCAGGCCCAGCGGGAGCGGAGAGACCCAGTACTTC. Its translation: CASRPSGSGETQYF.

This chain uses TRBV11-2 with TRBJ1-1, with D perhaps TRBD1 (5 bases). With 4 bases removed from V and 0 bases from J, the gap between germline ends came to 18 bases. This CDR3 has 17 amino acids. The germline V gene has CDR1 SGHAT and CDR2 FQNNGV. CDR3 amino acids: CASSSARSGGMNTEAFF. The DNA for the CDR3 is TGTGCCAGCAGCTCAGCGCGCTCGGGGGGGATGAACACTGAAGCTTTCTTT.

The rearrangement links TRBV10-3 to TRBJ2-7, with D perhaps matching TRBD2 (6 bases). This CDR3 comprises 14 residues. Germline lookup yields CDR1 ENHRY and CDR2 SYGVKD. V lost 0 bases, J lost 3 bases, and 9 bases lay in between. The CDR3 spells CAISESGRNYEQYF. CDR3 DNA sequence: TGTGCCATCAGTGAGTCGGGGAGGAACTACGAGCAGTACTTC.

The chain has TRBV4-2 and TRBJ2-6, with D possibly TRBD2 on 5 matching bases. Germline V gives CDR1 LGHNA, CDR2 YNFKEQ. CDR3 size: 14 residues. The ends were cut back, 5 bases at V and 4 bases at J, with 9 bases in the middle. CDR3: CASSEGAGANVLTF. In DNA form, the CDR3 reads TGTGCCAGCAGCGAGGGAGCCGGGGCCAACGTCCTGACTTTC.

The V call is TRBV4-2, the J call TRBJ2-1; D may be TRBD2 (7 bases). Trimming took 0 bases from V and 3 from J, leaving 12 bases between them. The germline CDR1 and CDR2 sequences are LGHNA and YNFKEQ. The CDR3 sequence is 16 residues long. Written as DNA, the CDR3 is TGTGCCAGCAGCCAAGAAACGGGGGGCAACTACAATGAGCAGTTCTTC. This sequence encodes CASSQETGGNYNEQFF.

The chain recombines TRBV28 with TRBJ1-2; D may be TRBD1 (5 bases). The CDR3 totals 15 residues. The V and J ends lost 5 bases and 2 bases respectively, with 15 bases between them. Germline-derived CDR1 and CDR2 are MDHEN and SYDVKM. The CDR3 DNA follows: TGTGCCAGCAGTATGCCCCTCGGGGGGAACTATGGCTACACCTTC. It is translated as CASSMPLGGNYGYTF.

This chain joins TRBV5-6 and TRBJ2-5; 7 nucleotides align to TRBD2. CDR1 and CDR2 from the germline V gene are SGHDT and YYEEEE. The CDR3 length is 13 residues. V dropped 3 bases and J dropped 3; count of bases not matched to a gene: 2. DNA for the CDR3: TGTGCCAGCAGCTGGGGGGGAGAAGAGACCCAGTACTTC. It specifies CASSWGGEETQYF. The full variable domain, completed using reference TRBV5-6 and TRBJ2-5, is DAGVTQSPTHLIKTRGQQVTLRCSPKSGHDTVSWYQQALGQGPQFIFQYYEEEERQRGNFPDRFSGHQFPNYSSELNVNALLLGDSALYLCASSWGGEETQYFGPGTRLLVL.

This clone was seen a handful of times. The rearrangement uses TRBV2 and TRBJ1-1; 7 bases map to TRBD1. The CDR3 extends over 13 amino acids. Germline V gene sequence: CDR1 SNHLY, CDR2 FYNNEI. V was clipped by 7 bases and J by 4 bases; unmatched bases: 6. The CDR3 region is CASKGTAITEAFF. CDR3 DNA: TGTGCCAGCAAAGGGACAGCGATCACTGAAGCTTTCTTT.

The rearrangement joins TRBV5-4 to TRBJ2-7; 7 nucleotides match TRBD1. The germline CDR1 and CDR2 sequences are SGHNT and YYREEE (reference sequence). The length of the CDR3 is 15 residues. J lost 3 bases, V lost 4 bases, and 10 bases had no gene match. CDR3 amino acids: CASSPGGQADYEQYF. CDR3 nucleotides: TGTGCCAGCAGCCCTGGTGGACAGGCGGACTACGAGCAGTACTTC.

This rearrangement joins TRBV19 to TRBJ2-1; no clear D gene. Germline V gene data show CDR1 as LNHDA and CDR2 as SQIVND (reference sequence). The V gene lost 5 bases and the J gene lost 6 bases, with 20 bases spanning the gap. This CDR3 is built from 16 residues. This CDR3 is CASSARIINGLNEQFF. CDR3 nucleotide sequence: TGTGCCAGTAGTGCGAGGATTATTAACGGTCTCAATGAGCAGTTCTTC.

A few counts support this clone. The J gene is TRBJ1-6, the V gene TRBV18, with 10 bases matching TRBD1. The CDR3 is 17 residues long. CDR1 and CDR2 (germline): KGHSH, LQKENI. V dropped 3 bases and J dropped 7; count of bases not matched to a gene: 9. The CDR3 sequence is CASSPTGTGVGNSPLHF. In nucleotides, the CDR3 is TGTGCCAGCTCACCTACAGGGACAGGGGTGGGGAATTCACCCCTCCACTTT.

CDR3 sequence: CASSYPGREKLFF. CDR3 nucleotide sequence: TGTGCCAGCAGTTACCCAGGCCGCGAAAAACTGTTTTTT. The J gene is TRBJ1-4, the V gene TRBV6-6; unclear D gene. The germline V gene encodes CDR1 MNHNY and CDR2 SVGAGI (reference sequence). The length of the CDR3 is 13 residues. Trimming took off 2 bases at V and 8 bases at J, with 9 bases between the two ends.